This section outlines one TCR beta chain sequence together with its context. Per germline, CDR1 SGHDN and CDR2 FVKESK. The trim removed 1 base at V and 6 bases at J, leaving 5 bases unmatched. The CDR3 loop spans 15 amino acids. These data come from a study of blood T cell repertoires in COVID-19. Study context: Whether acute or convalescent, the COVID-19 samples came from the United States, Italy and Spain.

In the source study's methods: Amplifying reference gene primers gave estimates of nucleated cell counts. The repertoire was sequenced with immunoSEQ multiplex PCR; TCRdb's copy has only in-frame clones and lacks some. Clone size and the V and J calls come from that table; the DNA yielded D and trimming. This sample carries some 90,000 clones, more than 70% of them seen once, and the ten largest clones take 2.7%. The Seattle site enrolled patients during active infection and followed them longitudinally. The sequenced sample consisted of peripheral blood. The chain recombines TRBV14 with TRBJ2-3, with 9 bases fitting TRBD1. This TCR derives from a man aged 45-60 years with COVID-19, enrolled during active disease. Here the CDR3 reads CASSQVPGQGDTQYF. In DNA form, the CDR3 reads TGTGCCAGCAGCCAAGTCCCGGGACAGGGTGATACGCAGTATTTT.